This TCR beta chain was recovered during a study of T cells in Graves' hyperthyroidism and ophthalmopathy. Study-wide results and limits: Clonotypes that were expanded in thyroid above 0.001 mostly appeared in blood too.

Diagnosis relied on clinical symptoms, serum thyroxine and TRAb, thyroid ultrasound and orbital computed tomography. V was shortened by 5 bases and J by 3 bases, with 13 bases between the two germline ends. CDR3 length: 14 amino acids. Germline CDR1 is MNHEY and CDR2 is SVGEGT. This clonotype showed up many times. Its cognate antigen is unknown. Researchers amplified the TCR beta CDR3 regions from RNA transcripts. The HTBI primer set was used in a first-round RT-PCR of the TCR CDR3. TCRdb re-derived calls from the multiplex PCR reads in MiXCR, one entry per CDR3 protein. The profile shows about 59,000 distinct CDR3 sequences, 53% of them singletons.

The clonotype originates from a woman aged 60-75 years with Graves' ophthalmopathy. The chain recombines TRBV6-2 or TRBV6-3 with TRBJ1-1; D not resolved. The sample consisted of blood. The CDR3 region is CASSEVAVDTEAFF. The CDR3 bases are TGTGCCAGCAGTGAAGTCGCGGTGGACACTGAAGCTTTCTTT.